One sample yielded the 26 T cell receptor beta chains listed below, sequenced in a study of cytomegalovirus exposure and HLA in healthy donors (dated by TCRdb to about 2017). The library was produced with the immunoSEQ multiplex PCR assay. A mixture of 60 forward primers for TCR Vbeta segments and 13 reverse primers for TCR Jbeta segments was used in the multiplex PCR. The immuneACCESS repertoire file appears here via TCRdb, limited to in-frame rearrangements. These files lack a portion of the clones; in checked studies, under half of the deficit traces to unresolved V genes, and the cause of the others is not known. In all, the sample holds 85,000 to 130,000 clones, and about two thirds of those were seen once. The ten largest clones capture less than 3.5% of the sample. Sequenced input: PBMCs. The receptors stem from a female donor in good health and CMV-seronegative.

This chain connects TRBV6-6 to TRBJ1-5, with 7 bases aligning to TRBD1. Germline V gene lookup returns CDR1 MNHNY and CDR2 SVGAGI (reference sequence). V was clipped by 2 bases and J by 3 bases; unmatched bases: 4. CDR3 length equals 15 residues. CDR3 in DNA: TGTGCCAGCAGTTACCCGGACAGGTTCAATCAGCCCCAGCATTTT. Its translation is CASSYPDRFNQPQHF.

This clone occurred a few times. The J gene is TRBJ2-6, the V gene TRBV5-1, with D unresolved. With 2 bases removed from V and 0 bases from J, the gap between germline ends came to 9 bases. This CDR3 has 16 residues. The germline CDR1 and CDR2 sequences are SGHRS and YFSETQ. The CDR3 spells CASSFITVSGANVLTF. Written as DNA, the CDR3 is TGCGCCAGCAGCTTCATCACGGTCTCTGGGGCCAACGTCCTGACTTTC.

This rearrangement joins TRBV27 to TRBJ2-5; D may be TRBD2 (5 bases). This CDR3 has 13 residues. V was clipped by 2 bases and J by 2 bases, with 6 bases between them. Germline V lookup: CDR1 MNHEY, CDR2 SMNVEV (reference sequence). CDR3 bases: TGTGCCAGCAGTTTACGGGGTCAAGAGACCCAGTACTTC. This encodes CASSLRGQETQYF.

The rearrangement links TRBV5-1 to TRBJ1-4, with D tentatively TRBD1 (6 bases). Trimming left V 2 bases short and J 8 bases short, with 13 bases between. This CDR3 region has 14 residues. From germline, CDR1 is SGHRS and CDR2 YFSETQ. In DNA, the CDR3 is TGCGCCAGCAGCTTACAGGGCAATAGAGAAAAACTGTTTTTT. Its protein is CASSLQGNREKLFF.

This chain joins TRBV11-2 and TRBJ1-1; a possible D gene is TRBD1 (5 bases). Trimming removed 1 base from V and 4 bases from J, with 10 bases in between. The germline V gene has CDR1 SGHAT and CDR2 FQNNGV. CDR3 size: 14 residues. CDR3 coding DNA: TGTGCCAGCAGCTTAGGGGGCGGGGGCACTGAAGCTTTCTTT. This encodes CASSLGGGGTEAFF.

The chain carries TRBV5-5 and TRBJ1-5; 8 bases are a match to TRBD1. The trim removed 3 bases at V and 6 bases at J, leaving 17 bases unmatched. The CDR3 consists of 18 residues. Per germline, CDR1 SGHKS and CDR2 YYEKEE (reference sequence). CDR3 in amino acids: CASSSLASDRVVSQPQHF. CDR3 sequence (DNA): TGTGCCAGCAGCTCATTGGCTTCGGACAGGGTTGTAAGTCAGCCCCAGCATTTT. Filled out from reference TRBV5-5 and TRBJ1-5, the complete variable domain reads DAGVTQSPTHLIKTRGQQVTLRCSPISGHKSVSWYQQVLGQGPQFIFQYYEKEERGRGNFPDRFSARQFPNYSSELNVNALLLGDSALYLCASSSLASDRVVSQPQHFGDGTRLSIL.

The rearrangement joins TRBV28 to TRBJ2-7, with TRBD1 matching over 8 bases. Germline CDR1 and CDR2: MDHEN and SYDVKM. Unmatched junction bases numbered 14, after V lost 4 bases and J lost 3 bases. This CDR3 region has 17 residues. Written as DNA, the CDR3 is TGTGCCAGCAGTTCTTGGCGACAGGGGCGCACCTACTACGAGCAGTACTTC. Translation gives CASSSWRQGRTYYEQYF.

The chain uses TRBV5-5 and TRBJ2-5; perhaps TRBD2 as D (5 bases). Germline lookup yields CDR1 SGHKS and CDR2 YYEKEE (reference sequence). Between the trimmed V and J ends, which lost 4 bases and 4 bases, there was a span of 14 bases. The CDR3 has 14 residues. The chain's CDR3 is CASSLGLERETQYF. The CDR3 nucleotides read TGTGCCAGCAGCCTTGGACTCGAAAGAGAGACCCAGTACTTC.

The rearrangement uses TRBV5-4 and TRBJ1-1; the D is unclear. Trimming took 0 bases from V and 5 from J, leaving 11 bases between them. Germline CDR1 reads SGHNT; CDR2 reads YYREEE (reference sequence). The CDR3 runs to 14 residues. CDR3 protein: CASSLGQRETEAFF. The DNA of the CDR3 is TGTGCCAGCAGCTTGGGACAAAGGGAGACTGAAGCTTTCTTT.

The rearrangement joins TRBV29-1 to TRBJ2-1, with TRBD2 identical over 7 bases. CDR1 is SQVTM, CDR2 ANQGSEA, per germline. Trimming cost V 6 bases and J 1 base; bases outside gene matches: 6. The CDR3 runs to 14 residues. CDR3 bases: TGCAGCGTCGATGGACTAGATTCCTACAATGAGCAGTTCTTC. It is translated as CSVDGLDSYNEQFF.

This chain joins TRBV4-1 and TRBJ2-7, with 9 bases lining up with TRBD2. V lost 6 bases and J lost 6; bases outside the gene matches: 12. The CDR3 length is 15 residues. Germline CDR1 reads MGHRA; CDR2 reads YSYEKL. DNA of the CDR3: TGCGCCAGCAGTTATAGACTAGCGGACCTCCGCGAGCAGTACTTC. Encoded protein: CASSYRLADLREQYF.

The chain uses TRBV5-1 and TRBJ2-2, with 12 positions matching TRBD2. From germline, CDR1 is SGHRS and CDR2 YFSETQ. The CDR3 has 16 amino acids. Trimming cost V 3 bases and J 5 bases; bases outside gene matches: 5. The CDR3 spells CASSYSGTSGTGELFF. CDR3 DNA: TGCGCCAGCAGCTATTCCGGGACTAGCGGGACCGGGGAGCTGTTTTTT.

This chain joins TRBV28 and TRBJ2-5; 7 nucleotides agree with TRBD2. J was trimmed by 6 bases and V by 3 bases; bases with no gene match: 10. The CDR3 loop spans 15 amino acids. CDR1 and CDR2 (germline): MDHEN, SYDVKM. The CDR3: CASSLVGEGIKTQYF. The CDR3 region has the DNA TGTGCCAGCAGTTTGGTTGGGGAGGGGATAAAGACCCAGTACTTC.

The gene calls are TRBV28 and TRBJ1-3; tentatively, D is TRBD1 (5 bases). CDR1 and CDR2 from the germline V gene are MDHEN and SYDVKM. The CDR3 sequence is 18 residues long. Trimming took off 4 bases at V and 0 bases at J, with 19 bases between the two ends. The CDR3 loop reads CASSSPITRVLSGNTIYF. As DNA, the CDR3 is TGTGCCAGCAGTTCCCCCATAACCAGGGTCCTCTCTGGAAACACCATATATTTT. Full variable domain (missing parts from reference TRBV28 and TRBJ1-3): DVKVTQSSRYLVKRTGEKVFLECVQDMDHENMFWYRQDPGLGLRLIYFSYDVKMKEKGDIPEGYSVSREKKERFSLILESASTNQTSMYLCASSSPITRVLSGNTIYFGEGSWLTVV.

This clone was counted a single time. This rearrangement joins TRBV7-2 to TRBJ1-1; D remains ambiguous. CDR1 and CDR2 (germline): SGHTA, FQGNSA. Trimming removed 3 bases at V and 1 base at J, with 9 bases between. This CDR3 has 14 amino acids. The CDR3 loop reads CASSLAPGNTEAFF. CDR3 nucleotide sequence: TGTGCCAGCAGCTTGGCTCCAGGGAACACTGAAGCTTTCTTT. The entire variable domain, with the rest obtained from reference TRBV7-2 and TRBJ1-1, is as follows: GAGVSQSPSNKVTEKGKDVELRCDPISGHTALYWYRQSLGQGLEFLIYFQGNSAPDKSGLPSDRFSAERTGGSVSTLTIQRTQQEDSAVYLCASSLAPGNTEAFFGQGTRLTVV.

The DNA of the CDR3 is TGCGCCAGCAGCCATATTGGGGACAGTGAAGCTTTCTTT. Protein sequence: CASSHIGDSEAFF. V usage is TRBV4-1 and J usage is TRBJ1-1; 7 nucleotides match TRBD1. The length of the CDR3 is 13 residues. Unmatched junction bases numbered 5, after V lost 3 bases and J lost 7 bases. Germline V gene lookup returns CDR1 MGHRA and CDR2 YSYEKL.

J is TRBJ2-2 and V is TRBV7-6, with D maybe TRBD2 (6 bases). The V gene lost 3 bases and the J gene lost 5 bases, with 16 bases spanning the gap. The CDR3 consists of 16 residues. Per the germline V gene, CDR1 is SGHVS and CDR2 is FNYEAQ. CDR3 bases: TGTGCCAGCAGCTTGGGAGCGGGCGTATTGACCGGGGAGCTGTTTTTT. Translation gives CASSLGAGVLTGELFF.

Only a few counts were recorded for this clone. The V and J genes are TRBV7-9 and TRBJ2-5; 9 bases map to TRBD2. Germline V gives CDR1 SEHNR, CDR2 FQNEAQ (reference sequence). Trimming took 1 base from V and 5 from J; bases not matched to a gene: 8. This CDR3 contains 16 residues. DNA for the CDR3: TGTGCCAGCAGCTTAGAAGGGGGACTAGCTCATGAGACCCAGTACTTC. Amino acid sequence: CASSLEGGLAHETQYF.

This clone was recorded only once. The CDR3 here is CASSGTASSGNTIYF. In DNA form, the CDR3 reads TGTGCCAGCAGTGGGACAGCAAGCTCTGGAAACACCATATATTTT. The rearrangement links TRBV28 to TRBJ1-3; 7 nucleotides agree with TRBD1. Germline CDR1 reads MDHEN; CDR2 reads SYDVKM. V was pared by 5 bases and J by 0 bases, with 4 bases of the junction left unmatched. The CDR3 has 15 amino acids.

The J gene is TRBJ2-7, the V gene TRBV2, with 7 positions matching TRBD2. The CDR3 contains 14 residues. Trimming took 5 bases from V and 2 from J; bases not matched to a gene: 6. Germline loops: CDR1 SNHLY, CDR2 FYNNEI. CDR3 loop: CASSFSGGPYEQYF. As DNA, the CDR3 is TGTGCCAGCAGTTTTTCGGGAGGACCCTACGAGCAGTACTTC.

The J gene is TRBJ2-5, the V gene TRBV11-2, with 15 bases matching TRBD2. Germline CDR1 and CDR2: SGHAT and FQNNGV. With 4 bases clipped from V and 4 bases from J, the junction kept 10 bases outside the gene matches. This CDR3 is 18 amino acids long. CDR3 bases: TGTGCCAGCAGCTCCTACTTGGGACTAGCGGGAGGAGGAGAGACCCAGTACTTC. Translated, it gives CASSSYLGLAGGGETQYF.

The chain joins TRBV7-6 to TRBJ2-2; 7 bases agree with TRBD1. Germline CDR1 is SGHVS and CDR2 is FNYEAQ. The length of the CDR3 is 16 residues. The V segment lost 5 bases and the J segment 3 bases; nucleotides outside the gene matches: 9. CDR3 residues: CASSPLGGEDTGELFF. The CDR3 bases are TGTGCCAGCAGCCCTCTAGGGGGCGAGGACACCGGGGAGCTGTTTTTT.

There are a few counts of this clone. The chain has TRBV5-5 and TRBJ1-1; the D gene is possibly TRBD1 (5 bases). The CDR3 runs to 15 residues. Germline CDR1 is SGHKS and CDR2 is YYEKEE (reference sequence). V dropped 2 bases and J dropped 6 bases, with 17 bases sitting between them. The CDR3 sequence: CASSFSAGGDPEAFF. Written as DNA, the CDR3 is TGTGCCAGCAGCTTTTCGGCGGGGGGGGACCCTGAAGCTTTCTTT.

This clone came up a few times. CDR3 protein: CASSWGQGASTGELFF. The CDR3 DNA reads as TGTGCCAGCAGCTGGGGACAGGGAGCAAGTACCGGGGAGCTGTTTTTT. This chain joins TRBV5-4 and TRBJ2-2; TRBD1 aligns across 9 bases. The V gene end was trimmed by 3 bases and the J gene end by 5 bases; junction bases not matched to a gene: 8. The CDR3 has 16 residues. Germline loops: CDR1 SGHNT, CDR2 YYREEE (reference sequence).

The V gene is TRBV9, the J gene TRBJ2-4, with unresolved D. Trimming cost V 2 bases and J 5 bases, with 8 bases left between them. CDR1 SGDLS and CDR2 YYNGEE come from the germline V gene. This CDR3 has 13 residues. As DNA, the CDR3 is TGTGCCAGCAGCGTGTCCCTAGAAAACATTCAGTACTTC. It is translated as CASSVSLENIQYF.

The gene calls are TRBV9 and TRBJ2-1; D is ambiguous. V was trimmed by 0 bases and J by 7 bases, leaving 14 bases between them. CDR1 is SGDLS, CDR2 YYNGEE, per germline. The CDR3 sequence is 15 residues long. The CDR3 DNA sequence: TGTGCCAGCAGCGTAGGTGGGCCAATGGTTAATGAGCAGTTCTTC. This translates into CASSVGGPMVNEQFF.